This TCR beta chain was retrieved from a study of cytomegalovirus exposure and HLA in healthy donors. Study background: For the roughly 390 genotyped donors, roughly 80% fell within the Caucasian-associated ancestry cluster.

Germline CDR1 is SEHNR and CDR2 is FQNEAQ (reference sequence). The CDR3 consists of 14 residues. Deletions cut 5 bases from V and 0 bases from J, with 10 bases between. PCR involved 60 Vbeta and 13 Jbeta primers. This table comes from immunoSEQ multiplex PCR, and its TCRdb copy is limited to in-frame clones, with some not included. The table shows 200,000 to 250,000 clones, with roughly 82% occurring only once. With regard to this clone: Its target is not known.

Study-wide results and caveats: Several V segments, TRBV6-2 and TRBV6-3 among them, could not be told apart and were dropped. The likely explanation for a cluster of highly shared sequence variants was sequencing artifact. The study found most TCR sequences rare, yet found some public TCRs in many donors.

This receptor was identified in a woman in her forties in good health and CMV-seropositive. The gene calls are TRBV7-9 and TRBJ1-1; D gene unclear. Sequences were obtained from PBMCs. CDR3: CASSPQVMNTEAFF. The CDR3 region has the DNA TGTGCCAGCAGCCCCCAGGTTATGAACACTGAAGCTTTCTTT.